The rows below give T cell receptor beta chains drawn from one sample of a study of T cells in Graves' hyperthyroidism and ophthalmopathy. In TCRdb, the multiplex PCR reads were re-called with MiXCR into one record per CDR3 protein. The sample has a few hundred thousand distinct CDR3 sequences; more than 15% are singletons. Sequencing used blood. Receptors were obtained from a young woman with Graves' hyperthyroidism. The CDR3 runs from the conserved cysteine through the conserved F or W. The D gene is left open where the match is weak. Part of the rows lack a size; the others show once, few, many or a class for expanded clones.

D gene,clone size,V gene,J gene,CDR3 DNA,CDR3 protein
NA,many,TRBV6-2/TRBV6-3,TRBJ1-1,TGTGCCAGCAGTTACGGCGGGGGATGGAACACTGAAGCTTTCTTT,CASSYGGGWNTEAFF
NA,NA,TRBV2,TRBJ2-2,TGTGCCAGCAGTGAGTTCGATGGTCTGGGGGAGCTGTTTTTT,CASSEFDGLGELFF
NA,NA,TRBV2,TRBJ1-5,TGTGCCAGCAGTGATCGGACAGTTCAGCCCCAGCATTTT,CASSDRTVQPQHF
TRBD1,few,TRBV5-1,TRBJ1-3,TGCGCCAGCCCATGGCAGGGACAGGTATTATCCGGAAACACCATATATTTT,CASPWQGQVLSGNTIYF
TRBD1,many,TRBV28,TRBJ2-3,TGTGCCAGCAGTTTGACCGGGACAGGGGGCGCAGATACGCAGTATTTT,CASSLTGTGGADTQYF
TRBD2,NA,TRBV24-1,TRBJ2-2,TGTGCCACCAGCTCCGGGACTACCACCGGGGAGCTGTTTTTT,CATSSGTTTGELFF
NA,few,TRBV6-5,TRBJ1-5,TGTGCCAGCAGTTACTCGAATTCACGCGGGAATCAGCCCCAGCATTTT,CASSYSNSRGNQPQHF
TRBD2,many,TRBV20-1,TRBJ2-7,TGCAGTGCTATTAGCGGGAGACGAAACTACGAGCAGTACTTC,CSAISGRRNYEQYF
TRBD2,NA,TRBV18,TRBJ2-1,TGTGCCAGCTCACCACGGGCTAGCGGGAGAATATCTAATGAGCAGTTCTTC,CASSPRASGRISNEQFF
NA,many,TRBV7-2,TRBJ2-3,TGTGCCAGCAGCTCTCCTTCCACAGATACGCAGTATTTT,CASSSPSTDTQYF
NA,NA,TRBV19,TRBJ2-7,TGTGCCAGTAGCTACCGAACCGGGACGGCAAGCTACGAGCAGTACTTC,CASSYRTGTASYEQYF
NA,many,TRBV2,TRBJ1-1,TGTGCCAGCAGAGAGGAACAGTCCACTGAAGCTTTCTTT,CASREEQSTEAFF
TRBD1,few,TRBV7-2,TRBJ1-6,TGTGCCAGCAGCTCACGACGGGACAGATTAAATTCACCCCTCCACTTT,CASSSRRDRLNSPLHF
NA,NA,TRBV11-2,TRBJ2-6,TGTGCCAGCTCGCTTGGTCCCGACAGCTCTGGGGCCAACGTCCTGACTTTC,CASSLGPDSSGANVLTF
NA,many,TRBV7-6,TRBJ1-1,TGTGCCAGCAGCCCAGGGGCCTACACTGAAGCTTTCTTT,CASSPGAYTEAFF
TRBD2,few,TRBV19,TRBJ2-1,TGTGCCAGTAGACTAGCGGGGGGCAAGATCAATGAGCAGTTCTTC,CASRLAGGKINEQFF
TRBD1,many,TRBV20-1,TRBJ2-3,TGCAGTGCGCAAAACGGACAGGGAGGCCACACAGATACGCAGTATTTT,CSAQNGQGGHTDTQYF
NA,many,TRBV29-1,TRBJ1-1,TGCAGCGTTGAAGTTACAGTCATGAACACTGAAGCTTTCTTT,CSVEVTVMNTEAFF
TRBD1,many,TRBV2,TRBJ2-2,TGTGCCAGCAGTACCACCAAGGGGGCCACGAACACCGGGGAGCTGTTTTTT,CASSTTKGATNTGELFF
TRBD1,many,TRBV19,TRBJ1-1,TGTGCCAGTAGTATGGGGACAGGAGGAACTGAAGCTTTCTTT,CASSMGTGGTEAFF
NA,few,TRBV24-1,TRBJ2-1,TGTGCCACCAGTGATTTCGACACCTTCTACAATGAGCAGTTCTTC,CATSDFDTFYNEQFF
NA,few,TRBV19,TRBJ1-3,TGTGCCAGTAGTCCATCGACAGACTCTGGAAACACCATATATTTT,CASSPSTDSGNTIYF
NA,NA,TRBV11-3,TRBJ2-2,TGTGCCAGCAGCTTAGAACCGTGGGGGGAGCTGTTTTTT,CASSLEPWGELFF
NA,few,TRBV10-3,TRBJ2-7,TGTGCCATCAGTAAGAATAGCGAGCAGTACTTC,CAISKNSEQYF
NA,few,TRBV6-1,TRBJ1-3,TGTGCCAGCAGAGACCAGGGGACGATCGGTGGAAACACCATATATTTT,CASRDQGTIGGNTIYF
NA,many,TRBV10-3,TRBJ2-1,TGTGCCATCAGTGAGTCGGCAGGGAATTACAATGAGCAGTTCTTC,CAISESAGNYNEQFF
TRBD1,many,TRBV12-3/TRBV12-4,TRBJ1-1,TGTGCCAGCAAGATAACAGGGGTGGACACTGAAGCTTTCTTT,CASKITGVDTEAFF
NA,many,TRBV7-2,TRBJ1-5,TGTGCCAGCAGCTTATTGTCCAGCAATAGCAATCAGCCCCAGCATTTT,CASSLLSSNSNQPQHF
TRBD1,NA,TRBV9,TRBJ2-3,TGTGCCAGCAGCGCAACCGGGGACAGGGCCGATACGCAGTATTTT,CASSATGDRADTQYF
NA,many,TRBV9,TRBJ2-3,TGTGCCAGCAGCGAAAGGACATATCAAGATACGCAGTATTTT,CASSERTYQDTQYF
NA,NA,TRBV6-2/TRBV6-3,TRBJ2-4,TGTGCCAGCAGTTCGACAGATATCAAAAACATTCAGTACTTC,CASSSTDIKNIQYF
NA,once,TRBV7-2,TRBJ2-1,TGTGCCAGTAGTCCGGTCCTGAACGGGGGCTCGCCCCACAATGAGCAGTTCTTC,CASSPVLNGGSPHNEQFF
NA,few,TRBV28,TRBJ1-6,TGTGCCAGCAGATACACCCAAAAAGGGAGCTCCTATAATTCACCCCTCCACTTT,CASRYTQKGSSYNSPLHF
NA,NA,TRBV20-1,TRBJ2-4,TGCAGTGCTGCGGGGGCCCCGGGACTACCTGTTTCCAAAAACATTCAGTACTTC,CSAAGAPGLPVSKNIQYF
TRBD2,NA,TRBV7-9,TRBJ2-1,TGTGCCAGCAGCTTAGCGCGTAGCGGGAGGGTCCCGGGGGAGCAGTTCTTC,CASSLARSGRVPGEQFF
TRBD2,many,TRBV11-2,TRBJ2-1,TGTGCCAGCAGCGTCGGGACTAGCGGGATTATTGAGCAGTTCTTC,CASSVGTSGIIEQFF
TRBD2,NA,TRBV20-1,TRBJ2-3,TGCAGTGCTAGAGATCCGGGACTAGCGGGCGTCCCAGATACGCAGTATTTT,CSARDPGLAGVPDTQYF